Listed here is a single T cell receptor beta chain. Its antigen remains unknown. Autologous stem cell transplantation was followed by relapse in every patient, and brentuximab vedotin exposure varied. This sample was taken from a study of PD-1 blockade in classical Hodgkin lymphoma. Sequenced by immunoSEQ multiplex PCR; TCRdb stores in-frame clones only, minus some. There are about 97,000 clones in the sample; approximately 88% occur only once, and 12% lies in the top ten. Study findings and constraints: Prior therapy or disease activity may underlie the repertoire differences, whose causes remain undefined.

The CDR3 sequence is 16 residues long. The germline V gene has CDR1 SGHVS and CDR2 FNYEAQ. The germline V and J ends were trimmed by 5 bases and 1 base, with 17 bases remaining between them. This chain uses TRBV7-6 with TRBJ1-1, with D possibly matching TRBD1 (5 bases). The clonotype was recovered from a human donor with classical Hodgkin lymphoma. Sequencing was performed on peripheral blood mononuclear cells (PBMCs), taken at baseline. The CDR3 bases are TGTGCCAGCAGCCCAGGCGGGGCCCAGGGGAACACTGAAGCTTTCTTT. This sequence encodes CASSPGGAQGNTEAFF.